This TCR beta chain appears in the sequencing data of a study of blood T cells in healthy people across ages. The people who gave samples were healthy Caucasians from Russia, aged 6 to 90. V was pared by 1 base and J by 4 bases, with 15 bases between. The CDR3 covers 15 residues. Germline V lookup: CDR1 DFQATT, CDR2 SNEGSKA (reference sequence). Study conclusions and caveats: Comparison with aged donors showed that long-lived donors had more naive CD4+ cells and higher diversity. A strong correlation was seen between TCR beta diversity and naive T cell percentage.

Comments on this clonotype: The antigen is not known. A read error may be the cause here, since a much bigger clone is one base away.

The authors ran a second PCR of about 6 to 11 cycles using a sample-barcoded 5' primer and a J-beta primer mix. All cDNA molecules were each tagged by a template-switch adaptor with 12 random nucleotides. TCRdb passed the 5' RACE reads through MiXCR, listing each CDR3 protein once. The sample lists some 1.6 million distinct CDR3 sequences; almost 35% were seen once. Sequencing was performed on blood. V is TRBV20-1 and J is TRBJ2-3; D is undetermined. The TCR was taken from a woman in her twenties or thirties in good health. CDR3 sequence: CSARGRLSVADTQYF. As DNA, the CDR3 is TGCAGTGCTAGAGGCCGACTCTCTGTAGCAGATACGCAGTATTTT.